This TCR beta chain was identified in a study of blood T cell repertoires in COVID-19. Study-level background: The samples span acute and convalescent COVID-19 from the United States, Italy and Spain. The analysed material was cDNA or gDNA that came from T cells, B-cell-depleted T cells, or PBMCs.

Authors' analysis steps: Amplification with reference gene primers provided the estimates of nucleated cell counts. Profiled with immunoSEQ multiplex PCR; TCRdb holds only in-frame clones, not every one. The V and J calls and clone size are taken from that table; D and trimming were inferred from the DNA. The data hold around 700,000 clones, with about 87% observed a single time. The germline gives CDR1 MNHEY, CDR2 SVGEGT. This CDR3 is 16 amino acids long. The germline V and J ends were trimmed by 7 bases and 4 bases, with 23 bases remaining between them. This sequence joins TRBV6-2 or TRBV6-3 and TRBJ2-7, with a tentative D call TRBD2 (6 bases). The specimen was peripheral blood. The source of this sequence is a woman aged 18-29 years with acute or convalescent COVID-19. CDR3 DNA sequence: TGTGCCAGCACCCCTACTTTACTTACCGGGACTTACGAGCAGTACTTC. This gives the protein CASTPTLLTGTYEQYF.